This T cell receptor beta chain was sequenced in a study of T cell changes during pregnancy in multiple sclerosis (dated by TCRdb to between 2017 and 2020). Broadly, across the study: The study examined how the T cell repertoire changed over the course of pregnancy in women with multiple sclerosis.

This clone appeared a single time. Its cognate antigen has yet to be identified. Nothing much larger sits one base from this clone, and base qualities are not available. Library preparation used the immunoSEQ multiplex PCR assay. What TCRdb holds here is the immuneACCESS table cut down to in-frame rearrangements. Part of the clones is not present; checked against another copy, under half of the missing clones reflect an unresolved V gene, and the others are unexplained. Counted in this sample were 130,000 or so clones; roughly 95% of them appeared once. Together, the top ten hold roughly 0.45% of the sample. The origin of this receptor is a female donor with multiple sclerosis, enrolled in a pregnancy study. Here the sequenced sample was peripheral blood, taken after pregnancy.

The CDR3 in this case is CSVLIGGAGLYTF. The nucleotide sequence reads TGCAGCGTCCTGATAGGGGGGGCTGGGCTTTACACCTTC. The chain joins TRBV29-1 to TRBJ1-2; possibly the D gene is TRBD1, per 6 matching bases. The CDR3 contains 13 residues, cysteine and phenylalanine counted. Only the CDR3 region is kept as DNA, spanning 39 bases read in frame from base 1. As encoded in the germline V gene, CDR1 is SQVTM while CDR2 is ANQGSEA. V is shortened by 6 bases, J by 11 bases, and the region joining them spans 22 bases.